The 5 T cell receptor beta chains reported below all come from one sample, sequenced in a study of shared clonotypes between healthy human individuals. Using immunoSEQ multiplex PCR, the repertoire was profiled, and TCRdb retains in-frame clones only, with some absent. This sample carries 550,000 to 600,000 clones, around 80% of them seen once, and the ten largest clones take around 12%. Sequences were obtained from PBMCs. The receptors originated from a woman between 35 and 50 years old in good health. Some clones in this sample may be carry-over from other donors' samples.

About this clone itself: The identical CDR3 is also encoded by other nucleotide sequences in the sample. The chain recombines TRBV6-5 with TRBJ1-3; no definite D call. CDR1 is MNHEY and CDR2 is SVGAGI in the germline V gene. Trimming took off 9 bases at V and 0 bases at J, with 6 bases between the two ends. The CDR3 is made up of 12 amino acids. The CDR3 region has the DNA TGTGCCAGTACCGGCTCTGGAAACACCATATATTTT. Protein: CASTGSGNTIYF.

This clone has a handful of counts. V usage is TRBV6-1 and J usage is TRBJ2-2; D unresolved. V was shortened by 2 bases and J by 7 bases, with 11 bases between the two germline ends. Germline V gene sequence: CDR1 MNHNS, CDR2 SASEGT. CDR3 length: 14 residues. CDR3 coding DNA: TGTGCCAGCAGTGAAAACCTCAATCGCGGGGAGCTGTTTTTT. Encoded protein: CASSENLNRGELFF.

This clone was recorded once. The CDR3 is CASSFGTSGRAGAYEQYF. The CDR3 DNA reads TGCGCCAGCAGCTTCGGGACTAGCGGGAGGGCCGGTGCTTACGAGCAGTACTTC. The chain is built from TRBV5-1 and TRBJ2-7; 16 bases are a match to TRBD2. The trim removed 2 bases at V and 4 bases at J, leaving 9 bases unmatched. The CDR3 runs 18 residues. CDR1 and CDR2 from the germline V gene are SGHRS and YFSETQ.

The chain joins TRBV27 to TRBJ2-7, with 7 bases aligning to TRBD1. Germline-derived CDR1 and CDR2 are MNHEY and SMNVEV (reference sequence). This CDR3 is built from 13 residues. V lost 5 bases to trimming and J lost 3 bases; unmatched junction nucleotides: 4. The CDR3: CASSPRQGYEQYF. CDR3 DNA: TGTGCCAGCAGTCCGCGACAGGGCTACGAGCAGTACTTC.

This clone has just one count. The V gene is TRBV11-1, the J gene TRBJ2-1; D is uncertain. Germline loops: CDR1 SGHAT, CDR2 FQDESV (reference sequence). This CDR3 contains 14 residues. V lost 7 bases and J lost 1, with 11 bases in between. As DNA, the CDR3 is TGTGCCAGCACCGGTCCCTTATCCTACAATGAGCAGTTCTTC. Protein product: CASTGPLSYNEQFF.